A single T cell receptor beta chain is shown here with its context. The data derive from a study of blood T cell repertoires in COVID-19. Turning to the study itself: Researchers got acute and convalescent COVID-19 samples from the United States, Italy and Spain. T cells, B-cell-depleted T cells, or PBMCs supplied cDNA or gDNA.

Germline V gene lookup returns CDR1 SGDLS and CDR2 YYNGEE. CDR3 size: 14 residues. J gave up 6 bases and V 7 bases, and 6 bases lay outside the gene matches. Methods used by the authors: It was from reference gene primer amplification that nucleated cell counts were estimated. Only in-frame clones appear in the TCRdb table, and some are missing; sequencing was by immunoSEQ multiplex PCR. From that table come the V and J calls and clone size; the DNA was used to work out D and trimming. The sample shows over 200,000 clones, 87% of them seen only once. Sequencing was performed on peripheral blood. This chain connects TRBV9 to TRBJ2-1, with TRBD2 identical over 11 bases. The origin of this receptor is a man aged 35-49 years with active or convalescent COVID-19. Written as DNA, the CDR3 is TGTGCCAGCGGTAGCGGGGGGGCCATCAATGAGCAGTTCTTC. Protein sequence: CASGSGGAINEQFF. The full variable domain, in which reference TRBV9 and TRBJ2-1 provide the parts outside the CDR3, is DSGVTQTPKHLITATGQRVTLRCSPRSGDLSVYWYQQSLDQGLQFLIQYYNGEERAKGNILERFSAQQFPDLHSELNLSSLELGDSALYFCASGSGGAINEQFFGPGTRLTVL.